The present entry profiles one TCR beta chain with its context. Assay used: immunoSEQ multiplex PCR; TCRdb lists only in-frame clones, some missing. The sample lists approximately 220,000 clones, around 89% occurring once. The entry originates in a study of blood T cell repertoires in COVID-19. Germline assignment: CDR1 SGHNT and CDR2 YENEEA. Trimming removed 1 base from V and 8 bases from J; junction bases left unmatched: 5. There are 14 residues in the CDR3. The clonotype was recovered from a woman aged 25 to 45 who had recovered from COVID-19. The genes are TRBV11-3 and TRBJ2-1; 7 positions match TRBD2. Sample: PBMCs or T cells enriched from blood (not recorded which). The CDR3: CASSLGLSGDEQFF. CDR3 bases: TGTGCCAGCAGCTTAGGTCTAAGCGGGGATGAGCAGTTCTTC.